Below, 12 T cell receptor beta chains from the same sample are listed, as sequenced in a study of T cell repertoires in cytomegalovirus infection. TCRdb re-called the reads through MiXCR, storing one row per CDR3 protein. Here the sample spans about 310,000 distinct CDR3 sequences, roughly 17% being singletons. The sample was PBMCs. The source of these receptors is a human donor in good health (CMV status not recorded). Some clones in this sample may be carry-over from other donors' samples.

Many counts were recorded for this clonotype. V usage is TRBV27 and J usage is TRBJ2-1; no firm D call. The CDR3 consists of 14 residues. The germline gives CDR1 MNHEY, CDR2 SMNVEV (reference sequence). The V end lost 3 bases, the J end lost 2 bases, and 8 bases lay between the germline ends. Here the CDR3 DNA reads TGTGCCAGCAGTTTGGGTGACCCCTACAATGAGCAGTTCTTC. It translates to CASSLGDPYNEQFF.

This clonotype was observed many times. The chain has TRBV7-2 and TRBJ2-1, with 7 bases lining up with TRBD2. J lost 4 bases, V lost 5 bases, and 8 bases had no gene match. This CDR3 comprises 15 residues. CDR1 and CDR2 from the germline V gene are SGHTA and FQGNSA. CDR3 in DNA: TGTGCCAGCAGCCTCAGCGGGGAGATTTACAATGAGCAGTTCTTC. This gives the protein CASSLSGEIYNEQFF.

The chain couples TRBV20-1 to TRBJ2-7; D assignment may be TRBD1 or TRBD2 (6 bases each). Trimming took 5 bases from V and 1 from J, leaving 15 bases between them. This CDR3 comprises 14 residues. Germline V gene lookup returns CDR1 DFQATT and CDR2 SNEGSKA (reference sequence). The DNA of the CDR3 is TGCAGTGCTGGGGGGCAGAGCATATCCTACGAGCAGTACTTC. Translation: CSAGGQSISYEQYF.

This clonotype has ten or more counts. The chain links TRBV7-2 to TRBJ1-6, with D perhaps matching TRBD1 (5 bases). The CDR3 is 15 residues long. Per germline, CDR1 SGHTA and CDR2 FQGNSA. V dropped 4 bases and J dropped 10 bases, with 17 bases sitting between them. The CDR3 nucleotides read TGTGCCAGCAGCTACCGTCCCACAGGCGAATCACCCCTCCACTTT. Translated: CASSYRPTGESPLHF.

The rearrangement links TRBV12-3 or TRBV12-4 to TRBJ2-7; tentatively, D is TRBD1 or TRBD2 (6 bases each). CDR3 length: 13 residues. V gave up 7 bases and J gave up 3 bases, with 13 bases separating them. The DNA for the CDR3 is TGTGCCAGCAATCACGGAGGGGGCTACGAGCAGTACTTC. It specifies CASNHGGGYEQYF.

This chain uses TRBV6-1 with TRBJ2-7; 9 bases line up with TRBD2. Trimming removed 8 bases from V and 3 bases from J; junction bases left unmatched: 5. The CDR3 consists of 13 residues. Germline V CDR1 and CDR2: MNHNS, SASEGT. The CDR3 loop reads CASGLTSGYEQYF. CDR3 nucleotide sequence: TGTGCCAGCGGATTGACTAGCGGCTACGAGCAGTACTTC.

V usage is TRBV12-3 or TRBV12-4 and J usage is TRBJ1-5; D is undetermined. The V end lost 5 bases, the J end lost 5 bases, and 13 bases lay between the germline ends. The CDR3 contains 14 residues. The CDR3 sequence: CASSPDGLYQPQHF. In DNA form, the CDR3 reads TGTGCCAGCAGTCCAGACGGGCTTTATCAGCCCCAGCATTTT.

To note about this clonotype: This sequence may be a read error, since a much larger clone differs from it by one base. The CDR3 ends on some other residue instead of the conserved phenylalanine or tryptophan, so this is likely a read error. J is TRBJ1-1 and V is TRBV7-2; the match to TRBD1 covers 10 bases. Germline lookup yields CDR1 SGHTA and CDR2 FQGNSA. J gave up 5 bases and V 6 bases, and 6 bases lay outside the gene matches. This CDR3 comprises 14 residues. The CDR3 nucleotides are TGTGCCAGCAGTAGACAGGGGGCGCGAACTGAAGCTTTCTCT. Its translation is CASSRQGARTEAFS.

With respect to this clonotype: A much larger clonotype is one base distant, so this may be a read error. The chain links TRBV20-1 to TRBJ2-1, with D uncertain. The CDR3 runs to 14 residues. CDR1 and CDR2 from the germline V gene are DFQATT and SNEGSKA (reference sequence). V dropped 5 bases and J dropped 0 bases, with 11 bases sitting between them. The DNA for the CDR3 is TGCAGTGCTCCTAGACAAAGCTCCTACAATGAGCAGTTCTTC. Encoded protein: CSAPRQSSYNEQFF.

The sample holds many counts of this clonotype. The CDR3 sequence is CASSQDRANSPLHF. Written as DNA, the CDR3 is TGTGCCAGCAGCCAGGACAGGGCAAATTCACCCCTCCACTTT. The chain employs TRBV7-8 and TRBJ1-6; 8 positions match TRBD1. The CDR3 runs 14 residues. Germline CDR1 reads SGHVS; CDR2 reads FQNEAQ. J lost 7 bases, V lost 5 bases, and 4 bases had no gene match.

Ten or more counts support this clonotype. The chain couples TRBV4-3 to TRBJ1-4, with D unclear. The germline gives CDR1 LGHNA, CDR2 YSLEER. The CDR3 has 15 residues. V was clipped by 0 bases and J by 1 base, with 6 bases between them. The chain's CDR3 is CASSQEAGTNEKLFF. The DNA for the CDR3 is TGCGCCAGCAGCCAAGAGGCAGGAACTAATGAAAAACTGTTTTTT.

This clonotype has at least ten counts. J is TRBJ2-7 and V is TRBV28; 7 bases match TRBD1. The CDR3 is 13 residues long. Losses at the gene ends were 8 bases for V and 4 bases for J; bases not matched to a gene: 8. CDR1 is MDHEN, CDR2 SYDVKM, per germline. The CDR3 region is CASGQEWPYEQYF. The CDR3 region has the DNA TGTGCCAGCGGACAGGAATGGCCATACGAGCAGTACTTC.